The 19 T cell receptor beta chains below come from one sample, sequenced in a study of T cell responses to AZD1222 COVID-19 vaccine. Data came from immunoSEQ multiplex PCR; TCRdb stores just in-frame clones and leaves some out. This table holds around 140,000 clones, roughly 92% found once. The material sequenced was peripheral blood, taken on day 0 of AZD1222 vaccination. The receptor set was obtained from an adult in good health.

This clone is a singleton in its sample. The chain combines TRBV6-5 with TRBJ2-5, with D possibly being TRBD2 (6 bases). From germline, CDR1 is MNHEY and CDR2 SVGAGI. V was clipped by 7 bases and J by 5 bases, with 17 bases between them. This CDR3 comprises 14 residues. The CDR3 DNA reads as TGTGCCAGCATCCGGGGGAGAGGGCGCGAGACCCAGTACTTC. Translated: CASIRGRGRETQYF.

V is TRBV11-2 and J is TRBJ1-4; TRBD1 is a possible D gene (5 bases). The CDR3 length is 15 residues. V was cut by 0 bases and J by 10 bases, with 15 bases left in between. CDR1 and CDR2 (germline): SGHAT, FQNNGV. The CDR3 is CASSLDRANGGKLFF. The CDR3 DNA reads TGTGCCAGCAGCTTAGATCGGGCCAATGGGGGAAAACTGTTTTTT.

The chain is built from TRBV15 and TRBJ1-3; D uncertain. Germline loops: CDR1 LNHNV, CDR2 YYDKDF (reference sequence). There are 13 residues in the CDR3. Trimming took 2 bases from V and 2 from J, leaving 4 bases between them. CDR3 nucleotides: TGTGCCACCAGCAGAAGAGCTGGAAACACCATATATTTT. It is translated as CATSRRAGNTIYF. Full variable domain (missing parts from reference TRBV15 and TRBJ1-3): DAMVIQNPRYQVTQFGKPVTLSCSQTLNHNVMYWYQQKSSQAPKLLFHYYDKDFNNEADTPDNFQSRRPNTSFCFLDIRSPGLGDTAMYLCATSRRAGNTIYFGEGSWLTVV.

Here the CDR3 DNA reads TGTGCCACCAGTGACGTAGCGGGAGGCACAGATACGCAGTATTTT. Amino acids: CATSDVAGGTDTQYF. The chain is built from TRBV24-1 and TRBJ2-3, with 9 bases that match TRBD2. CDR1 and CDR2 from the germline V gene are KGHDR and SFDVKD. This CDR3 comprises 15 residues. Trimming removed 4 bases from V and 1 base from J; junction bases left unmatched: 2.

The V call is TRBV29-1, the J call TRBJ1-6; 9 bases line up with TRBD1. Per the germline V gene, CDR1 is SQVTM and CDR2 is ANQGSEA. The V segment lost 7 bases and the J segment 7 bases; nucleotides outside the gene matches: 5. There are 13 residues in the CDR3. CDR3 loop: CSGGTGWNSPLHF. DNA of the CDR3: TGCAGCGGTGGGACAGGGTGGAATTCACCCCTCCACTTT.

The chain employs TRBV30 and TRBJ1-1, with D unclear. This CDR3 has 13 amino acids. Trimming removed 4 bases from V and 1 base from J, with 10 bases in between. Germline lookup yields CDR1 GTSNPN and CDR2 SVGIG (reference sequence). CDR3 sequence (DNA): TGTGCCTGGACTCGGGCCCCGAACACTGAAGCTTTCTTT. This translates into CAWTRAPNTEAFF.

Here the CDR3 reads CASSPERAGDIGASGRSSTDTQYF. CDR3 DNA sequence: TGTGCCAGCAGCCCGGAAAGGGCAGGGGATATTGGAGCTAGCGGGAGGTCTAGCACAGATACGCAGTATTTT. The J gene is TRBJ2-3, the V gene TRBV6-2 or TRBV6-3, with TRBD2 matching 11 bases. J gave up 0 bases and V 6 bases, and 29 bases lay outside the gene matches. Germline V gene sequence: CDR1 MNHEY, CDR2 SVGEGT. This CDR3 is 24 amino acids long.

The chain recombines TRBV27 with TRBJ2-7; 9 nucleotides agree with TRBD1. The CDR3 length is 15 residues. Germline V lookup: CDR1 MNHEY, CDR2 SMNVEV (reference sequence). J was trimmed by 3 bases and V by 5 bases; bases with no gene match: 8. CDR3 nucleotides: TGTGCCAGCAGTCGAAGGACAGGGGTCATCTACGAGCAGTACTTC. Its translation: CASSRRTGVIYEQYF.

The CDR3 loop reads CAISDRGAPNTGELFF. The CDR3 DNA is TGTGCCATCAGTGATAGGGGCGCGCCGAACACCGGGGAGCTGTTTTTT. The V gene is TRBV10-3, the J gene TRBJ2-2; TRBD1 might be the D (5 bases). Trimming removed 3 bases from V and 0 bases from J, with 11 bases in between. The CDR3 length is 16 residues. Germline lookup yields CDR1 ENHRY and CDR2 SYGVKD.

This sequence joins TRBV18 and TRBJ2-4, with TRBD1 identical over 12 bases. The CDR3 runs to 18 residues. CDR1 is KGHSH and CDR2 is LQKENI in the germline V gene. Trimming cost V 2 bases and J 1 base; bases outside gene matches: 6. DNA for the CDR3: TGTGCCAGCTCACCAGGGACAGGGGGCGAGGGGGCCAAAAACATTCAGTACTTC. Residues: CASSPGTGGEGAKNIQYF.

The chain links TRBV7-2 to TRBJ2-3; 10 bases match TRBD2. The CDR3 is 16 residues long. After removal of 5 bases from V and 2 bases from J, the junction contained 7 bases not matched to a gene. Germline CDR1 and CDR2: SGHTA and FQGNSA. Here the CDR3 DNA reads TGTGCCAGCAGCCCCCGGACTAGCGGATACACAGATACGCAGTATTTT. Protein: CASSPRTSGYTDTQYF.

The gene calls are TRBV9 and TRBJ2-7; the D gene is possibly TRBD1 (6 bases). The CDR3 has 14 residues. V dropped 3 bases and J dropped 2 bases, with 12 bases sitting between them. The germline V gene encodes CDR1 SGDLS and CDR2 YYNGEE. The CDR3 reads CASSEGGIPYEQYF. For the CDR3, the DNA is TGTGCCAGCAGCGAAGGGGGTATCCCCTACGAGCAGTACTTC.

The V call is TRBV4-1, the J call TRBJ1-6; D gene unclear. Germline values: CDR1 MGHRA, CDR2 YSYEKL. The CDR3 has 16 amino acids. Trimming left V 3 bases short and J 9 bases short, with 18 bases between. DNA of the CDR3: TGCGCCAGCAGCCAGAAACAAGGGCTGTCGGGTTCACCCCTCCACTTT. It specifies CASSQKQGLSGSPLHF.

The rearrangement joins TRBV13 to TRBJ1-2; D possibly corresponds to TRBD1 (5 bases). The CDR3 contains 13 residues. V lost 3 bases and J 6 bases, leaving 11 bases between the germline ends. The germline V gene has CDR1 PRHDT and CDR2 FYEKMQ (reference sequence). CDR3 residues: CASSFWGSDGYTF. The CDR3 DNA reads TGTGCCAGCAGCTTTTGGGGGTCGGATGGCTACACCTTC.

The genes are TRBV5-1 and TRBJ2-3; D gene uncertain. CDR1 and CDR2 from the germline V gene are SGHRS and YFSETQ. The CDR3 has 15 amino acids. V lost 0 bases, J lost 4 bases, and 12 bases lay in between. This CDR3 reads CASSLGDRPPDTQYF. Here the CDR3 DNA reads TGCGCCAGCAGCTTGGGAGACCGCCCCCCAGATACGCAGTATTTT.

The chain recombines TRBV19 with TRBJ1-5, with D unresolved. CDR3 length equals 15 residues. With 3 bases removed from V and 7 bases from J, the gap between germline ends came to 16 bases. Per germline, CDR1 LNHDA and CDR2 SQIVND (reference sequence). The CDR3 DNA reads TGTGCCAGTAGTATGGTCGCGGGTGCTATCCAGCCCCAGCATTTT. Amino acids: CASSMVAGAIQPQHF.

The rearrangement joins TRBV6-5 to TRBJ1-1; a weak D match, TRBD1 (5 bases). The CDR3 sequence is 13 residues long. Trimming stripped 6 bases from V and 7 bases from J, with 15 bases between. Germline CDR1 reads MNHEY; CDR2 reads SVGAGI. Here the CDR3 reads CASRPKTTGEAFF. Here the CDR3 DNA reads TGTGCCAGCAGGCCGAAAACCACAGGTGAAGCTTTCTTT.

The chain employs TRBV6-2 or TRBV6-3 and TRBJ2-2, with D perhaps TRBD1 or TRBD2 (6 bases each). V lost 9 bases to trimming and J lost 4 bases, with 18 bases between them. The CDR3 spans 15 residues. The germline CDR1 and CDR2 sequences are MNHEY and SVGEGT. The CDR3 sequence: CASSLGGLTTGELFF. CDR3 coding DNA: TGTGCCAGTAGTCTTGGGGGGCTGACCACCGGGGAGCTGTTTTTT.

The chain joins TRBV9 to TRBJ2-3, with TRBD2 identical over 9 bases. The CDR3 has 18 amino acids. Unmatched junction bases numbered 17, after V lost 4 bases and J lost 5 bases. CDR1 SGDLS and CDR2 YYNGEE come from the germline V gene. The chain's CDR3 is CASSNNIRTSEKGDTQYF. CDR3 nucleotides: TGTGCCAGCAGCAATAACATCAGGACTAGCGAGAAGGGAGATACGCAGTATTTT.